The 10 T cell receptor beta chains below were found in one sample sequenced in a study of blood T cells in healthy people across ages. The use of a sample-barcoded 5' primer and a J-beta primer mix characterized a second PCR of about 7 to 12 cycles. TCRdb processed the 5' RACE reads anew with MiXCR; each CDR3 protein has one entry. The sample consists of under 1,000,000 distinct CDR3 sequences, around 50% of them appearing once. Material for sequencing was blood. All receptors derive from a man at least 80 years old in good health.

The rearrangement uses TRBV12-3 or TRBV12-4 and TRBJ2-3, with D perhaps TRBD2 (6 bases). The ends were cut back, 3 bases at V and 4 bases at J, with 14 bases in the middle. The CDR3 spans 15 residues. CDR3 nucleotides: TGTGCCAGCAGTTTCGGGAGAAGGATCGCAGATACGCAGTATTTT. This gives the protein CASSFGRRIADTQYF.

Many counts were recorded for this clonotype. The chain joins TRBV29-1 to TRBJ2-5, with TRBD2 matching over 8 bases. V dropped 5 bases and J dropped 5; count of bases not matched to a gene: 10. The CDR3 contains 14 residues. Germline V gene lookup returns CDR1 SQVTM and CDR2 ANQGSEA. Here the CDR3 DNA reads TGCAGCGTTACCCCAAGCGGGAGCGGGGAGACCCAGTACTTC. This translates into CSVTPSGSGETQYF.

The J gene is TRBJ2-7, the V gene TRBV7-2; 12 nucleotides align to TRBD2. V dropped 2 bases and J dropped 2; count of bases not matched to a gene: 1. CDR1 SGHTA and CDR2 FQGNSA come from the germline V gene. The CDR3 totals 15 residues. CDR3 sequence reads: CASSLLAGGTYEQYF. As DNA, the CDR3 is TGTGCCAGCAGCTTACTAGCGGGAGGGACCTACGAGCAGTACTTC.

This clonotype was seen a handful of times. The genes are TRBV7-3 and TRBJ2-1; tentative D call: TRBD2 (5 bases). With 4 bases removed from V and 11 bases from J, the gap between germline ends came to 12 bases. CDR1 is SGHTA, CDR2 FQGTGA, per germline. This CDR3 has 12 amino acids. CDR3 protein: CASSSRGSQQFF. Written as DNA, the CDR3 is TGTGCCAGCAGCTCCCGAGGGAGTCAGCAGTTCTTC.

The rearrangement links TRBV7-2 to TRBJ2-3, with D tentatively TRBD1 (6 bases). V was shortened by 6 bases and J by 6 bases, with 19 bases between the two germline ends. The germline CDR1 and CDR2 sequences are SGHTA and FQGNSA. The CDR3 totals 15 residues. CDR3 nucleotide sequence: TGTGCCAGCAGTATGTGGGGGCAGTCAGGGGATACGCAGTATTTT. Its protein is CASSMWGQSGDTQYF.

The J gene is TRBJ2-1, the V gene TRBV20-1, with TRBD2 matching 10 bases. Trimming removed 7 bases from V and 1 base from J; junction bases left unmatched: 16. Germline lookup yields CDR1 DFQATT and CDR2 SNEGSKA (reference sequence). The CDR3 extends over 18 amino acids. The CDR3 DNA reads TGCAGTGGAGATAGCGGGAGGCTGGTGACGGGGTCCTACAATGAGCAGTTCTTC. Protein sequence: CSGDSGRLVTGSYNEQFF.

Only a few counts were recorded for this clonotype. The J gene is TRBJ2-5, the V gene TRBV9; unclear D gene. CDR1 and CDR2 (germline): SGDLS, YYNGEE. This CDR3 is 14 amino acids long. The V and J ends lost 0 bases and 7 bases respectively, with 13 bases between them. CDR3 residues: CASSVGVELGTQYF. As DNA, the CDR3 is TGTGCCAGCAGCGTAGGGGTGGAATTGGGGACCCAGTACTTC.

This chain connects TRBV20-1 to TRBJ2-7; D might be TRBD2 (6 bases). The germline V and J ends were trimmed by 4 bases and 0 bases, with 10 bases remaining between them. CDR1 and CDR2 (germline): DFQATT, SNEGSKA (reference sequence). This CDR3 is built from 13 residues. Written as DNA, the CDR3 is TGCAGTGCTACAGCGGGTAGCTCCTACGAGCAGTACTTC. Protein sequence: CSATAGSSYEQYF.

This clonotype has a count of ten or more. DNA for the CDR3: TGTGCCAGCAGCTTAGGTGTAGGGACAGGGTCCGAGCAGTACTTC. It translates to CASSLGVGTGSEQYF. This chain joins TRBV7-2 and TRBJ2-7; TRBD1 matches at 9 bases. The CDR3 extends over 15 amino acids. Looked up from germline, CDR1 is SGHTA and CDR2 is FQGNSA. The ends lost 1 base at V and 6 bases at J; junction bases unmatched: 7.

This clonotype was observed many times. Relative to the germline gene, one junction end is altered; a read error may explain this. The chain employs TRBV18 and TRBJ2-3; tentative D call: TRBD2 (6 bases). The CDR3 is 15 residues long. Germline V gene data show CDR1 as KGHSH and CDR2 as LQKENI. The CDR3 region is CASSPPGGTADTQYF. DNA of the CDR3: TGTGCCAGCTCGCCACCAGGCGGGACGGCAGATACGCAGTATTTT.